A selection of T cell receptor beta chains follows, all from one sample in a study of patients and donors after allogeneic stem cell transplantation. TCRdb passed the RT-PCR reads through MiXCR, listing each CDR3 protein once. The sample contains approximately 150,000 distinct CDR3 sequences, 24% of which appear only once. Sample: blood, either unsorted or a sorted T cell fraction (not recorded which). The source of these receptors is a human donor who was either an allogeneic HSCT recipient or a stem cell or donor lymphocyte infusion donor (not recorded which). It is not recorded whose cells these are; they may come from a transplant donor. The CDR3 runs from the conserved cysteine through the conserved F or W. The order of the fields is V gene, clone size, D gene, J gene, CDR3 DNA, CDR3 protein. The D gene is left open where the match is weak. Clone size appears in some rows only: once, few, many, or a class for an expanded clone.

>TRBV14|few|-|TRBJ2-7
TGTGCCAGCAGCCAACGGGCGATACTCGCCGAGCAGTACTTC
CASSQRAILAEQYF
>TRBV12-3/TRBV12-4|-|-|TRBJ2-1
TGTGCCAGCAGTTTAGGGGCGGCTGAGCAGTTCTTC
CASSLGAAEQFF
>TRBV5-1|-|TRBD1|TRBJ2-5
TGCGCCAGCAGCTCAGGAAGAACAGGGGTAGGAGAGACCCAGTACTTC
CASSSGRTGVGETQYF
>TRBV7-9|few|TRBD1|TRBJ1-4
TGTGCCAGCAGCTCACCGGGACAGGGGGCCACTAATGAAAAACTGTTTTTT
CASSSPGQGATNEKLFF
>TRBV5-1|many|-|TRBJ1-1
TGCGCCAGCAGCTGGACAATTAGCCCGGGCGGGAGCACTGAAGCTTTCTTT
CASSWTISPGGSTEAFF
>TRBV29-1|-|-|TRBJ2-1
TGCAGCGTTGAAGAGAGAGGGCAACGGGAGCAGTTCTTT
CSVEERGQREQFF
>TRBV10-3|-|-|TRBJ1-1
TGTGCCACCGGGGTAGGAGAGACTGAAGCTTTCTTT
CATGVGETEAFF
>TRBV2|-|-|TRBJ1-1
TGTGCCAGCAGTGAAAGTGCGGGCAGGGGAACTTTCTTT
CASSESAGRGTFF
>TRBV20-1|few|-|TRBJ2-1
TGCAGTGCCCCACCGGACCTCTACAATGAGCAGTTCTTC
CSAPPDLYNEQFF
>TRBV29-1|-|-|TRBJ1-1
TGCAGCGCCGGGCGGGGGCGAAACACTGAAGCTTTCTTT
CSAGRGRNTEAFF
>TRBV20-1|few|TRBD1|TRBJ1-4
TGCAGTGCCTACGGACAGGGGTGGTCTAATGAAAAACTGTTTTTT
CSAYGQGWSNEKLFF
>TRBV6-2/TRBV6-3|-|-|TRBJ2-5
TGTGCCAGCAGCTTCGACAGAGGAGAGACCCAGTACTTC
CASSFDRGETQYF
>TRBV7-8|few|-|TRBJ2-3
TGTGCCAGCAGCCAACCAAGCACAGATACGCAGTATTTT
CASSQPSTDTQYF
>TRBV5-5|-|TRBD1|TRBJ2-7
TGTGCCAGCAGCTTGTATCCGGGACAGGAACCCTCCTACGAGCAGTACTTC
CASSLYPGQEPSYEQYF
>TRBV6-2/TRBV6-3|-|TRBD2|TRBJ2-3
TGTGCCAGCAGTTCCCAGACTAGCGGGAGGACAGATACGCAGTATTTT
CASSSQTSGRTDTQYF
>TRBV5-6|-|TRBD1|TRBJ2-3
TGTGCCAGCAGCTTGCCACAGGGGGTTCTGGGAACGCAGTATTTT
CASSLPQGVLGTQYF
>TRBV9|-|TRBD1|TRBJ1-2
TGTGCCAGCAGCGTGGGGGGACAGCCGGCCAGCGGTGGCTACACCTTC
CASSVGGQPASGGYTF
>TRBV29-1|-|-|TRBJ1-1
TGCAGCGCACGGGGGGGTGACACTGAAGCTTTCTTT
CSARGGDTEAFF
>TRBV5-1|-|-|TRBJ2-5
TGCGCCAGCAGCTTACAGGGAGAGACCCAGTACTTC
CASSLQGETQYF
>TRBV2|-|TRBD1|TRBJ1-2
TGTGCCAGCAGTGAACCGATGGACAGGGGTGGCTACACCTTC
CASSEPMDRGGYTF
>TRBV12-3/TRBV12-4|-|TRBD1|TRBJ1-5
TGTGCCAGCAGTCCCGAGGTAGGGGGCCGTCAGCCCCAGCATTTT
CASSPEVGGRQPQHF
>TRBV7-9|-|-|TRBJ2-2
TGTGCCAGCTTTTTGGCGGCGAACACCGGGGAGCTGTTTTTT
CASFLAANTGELFF